Listed below are T cell receptor beta chains from one sample, sequenced in a study of shared clonotypes between healthy human individuals. The repertoire was sequenced with immunoSEQ multiplex PCR; TCRdb's copy has only in-frame clones and lacks some. This sample carries hundreds of thousands of clones, roughly four fifths of them seen once, and the ten largest clones take 12%. The sequencing input was PBMCs. All receptors derive from a woman aged 40-49 years in good health. Some clones in this sample may be carry-over from other donors' samples. The CDR3 runs from the conserved cysteine through the conserved F or W. The D gene is left open where the match is weak. Rows give clone size only sometimes, using once, few, many, or a class for an expanded clone.

d_gene	len	v_gene	j_gene	abundance	CDR3nt	CDR3aa
NA	14	TRBV7-5	TRBJ2-7	NA	TGTGCCAGAAGGTTTAGCGGGAGGGCCTACGAGCAGTACTTC	CARRFSGRAYEQYF
TRBD2	16	TRBV10-1	TRBJ2-5	NA	TGCGCCAGCAGTGAGTCAGGGGGACTAGGAGTCGGGACCCAGTACTTC	CASSESGGLGVGTQYF
NA	14	TRBV5-6	TRBJ2-7	NA	TGTGCCAGCAGCCGGCGGAGGTCGTCCTACGAGCAGTACTTC	CASSRRRSSYEQYF
NA	15	TRBV18	TRBJ1-3	once	TGTGCCAGCTCATTGGGGATGTTGGCTGGAAACACCATATATTTT	CASSLGMLAGNTIYF
NA	15	TRBV2	TRBJ2-3	NA	TGTGCCAGCAGTGAAGGAGGGTTACGTACAGATACGCAGTATTTT	CASSEGGLRTDTQYF
TRBD2	16	TRBV7-9	TRBJ2-1	NA	TGTGCCAGCAGCTTAGCTATAGCGGGAGCGAACAATGAGCAGTTCTTC	CASSLAIAGANNEQFF
NA	18	TRBV5-1	TRBJ2-1	NA	TGCGCCAGCAGCCCCGGGGCCGCCGGGACCCCGGGGAGCTATGAGCAGTTCTTC	CASSPGAAGTPGSYEQFF
NA	15	TRBV5-1	TRBJ2-2	NA	TGCGCCAGCAGCTTGGCCGGGGGAAACACCGGGGAGCTGTTTTTT	CASSLAGGNTGELFF
NA	14	TRBV19	TRBJ2-2	NA	TGTGCCAGTATGAGGACACCAAACACCGGGGAGCTGTTTTTT	CASMRTPNTGELFF
NA	21	TRBV28	TRBJ2-7	NA	TGTGCCAGACCAAACCCAGGTTCGCGTATCGGACTACCAGGCCACGACTACGAGCAGTACTTC	CARPNPGSRIGLPGHDYEQYF
TRBD1	15	TRBV27	TRBJ1-1	NA	TGTGCCAGCAGTAGGATCGGGACAGGAGGCACTGAAGCTTTCTTT	CASSRIGTGGTEAFF
TRBD2	14	TRBV27	TRBJ2-7	NA	TGTGCCAGCAGTTCTAGCGGGAGTATCTACGAGCAGTACTTC	CASSSSGSIYEQYF
TRBD2	17	TRBV7-6	TRBJ2-1	NA	TGTGCCAGCAGCTTAACAGGGACTAGCGGGAGAGGCTATGAGCAGTTCTTC	CASSLTGTSGRGYEQFF
NA	13	TRBV19	TRBJ1-5	NA	TGTGCCAGTAGGCGACAGGTAGATCAGCCCCAGCATTTT	CASRRQVDQPQHF
NA	13	TRBV15	TRBJ1-2	NA	TGTGCCACCAGCAGAGGGTCGGAGGGAAGCCCGACCTTC	CATSRGSEGSPTF
NA	16	TRBV2	TRBJ2-3	NA	TGTGCCAGCAGTGCCGGAGTTCCTAGTCCGGGGGATACGCAGTATTTT	CASSAGVPSPGDTQYF
TRBD2	19	TRBV7-2	TRBJ2-7	once	TGTGCCAGCAGCTTAGATTCGGATCTAGCGGGATCCCTACAATTCGAGCAGTACTTC	CASSLDSDLAGSLQFEQYF